The 19 T cell receptor beta chains presented below share a single source sample, sequenced in a study of breast tumors, draining lymph nodes, adjacent tissues. Axillary draining lymph nodes of breast cancer patients supplied the node samples. TCRdb re-called the multiplex PCR reads with MiXCR, one entry per CDR3 protein. The sample has 200,000 to 300,000 distinct CDR3 sequences, roughly 30% seen once; the top ten hold approximately 1%. Sequenced material: axillary lymph node tissue. The receptors originated from a female donor with breast cancer. Some clones in this sample may be carry-over from other donors' samples.

This clonotype appeared many times. The V and J genes are TRBV5-8 and TRBJ1-2; D is uncertain. There are 14 residues in the CDR3. The V gene lost 0 bases and the J gene lost 0 bases, with 6 bases spanning the gap. Per germline, CDR1 SGHTS and CDR2 YDEGEE. CDR3 protein: CASSLEATNYGYTF. CDR3 sequence (DNA): TGTGCCAGCAGCTTGGAAGCGACTAACTATGGCTACACCTTC.

To note about this clonotype: Given a much more abundant clone one base away, this may be a read error. The rearrangement joins TRBV12-3 or TRBV12-4 to TRBJ2-7, with D possibly being TRBD1 (5 bases). The CDR3 contains 15 residues. The DNA for the CDR3 is TGTGCCAGCAGTTTAGCGACGGCCCAGGGTGAAGAGCAGTGCTTC. Its translation is CASSLATAQGEEQCF.

This clonotype was counted ten times or more. The CDR3 DNA reads as TGTGCCAGCAGACAAGGGAAGTTTGAGCAGTACTTC. The encoded protein is CASRQGKFEQYF. The J gene is TRBJ2-7, the V gene TRBV12-3 or TRBV12-4; no clear D. Trimming took off 6 bases at V and 7 bases at J, with 13 bases between the two ends. The CDR3 loop spans 12 amino acids.

In this sample, this clonotype turned up a few times. The chain joins TRBV6-2 or TRBV6-3 to TRBJ2-6; D tentatively fits TRBD1 or TRBD2 (5 bases each). Germline-derived CDR1 and CDR2 are MNHEY and SVGEGT. The CDR3 runs 16 residues. V was pared by 2 bases and J by 0 bases, with 8 bases between. For the CDR3, the DNA is TGTGCCAGCAGTTACGGGGGACGCTCTGGGGCCAACGTCCTGACTTTC. Its protein product is CASSYGGRSGANVLTF.

Points on this clonotype: A much larger clone differs by one base, so this may be a read error. The V gene is TRBV11-2, the J gene TRBJ2-7; tentatively, D is TRBD2 (6 bases). The length of the CDR3 is 17 residues. The germline gives CDR1 SGHAT, CDR2 FQNNGV. Trimming pared 5 bases from V and 6 bases from J, leaving 26 bases between. CDR3 loop: CASSPFLSPSSGGEQYF. CDR3 nucleotides: TGTGCCAGCAGCCCCTTTTTATCCCCTAGCTCCGGGGGCGAGCAGTACTTC. The whole variable domain, filled in from reference TRBV11-2 and TRBJ2-7, reads EAGVAQSPRYKIIEKRQSVAFWCNPISGHATLYWYQQILGQGPKLLIQFQNNGVVDDSQLPKDRFSAERLKGVDSTLKIQPAKLEDSAVYLCASSPFLSPSSGGEQYFGPGTRLTVT.

This clonotype appeared many times. The gene calls are TRBV4-3 and TRBJ2-2; D is ambiguous. This CDR3 contains 15 residues. Germline V gene sequence: CDR1 LGHNA, CDR2 YSLEER. Trimming removed 3 bases from V and 3 bases from J, with 11 bases in between. CDR3 sequence (DNA): TGCGCCAGCAGCCATTTGCTTGGGGACACCGGGGAGCTGTTTTTT. Its protein product is CASSHLLGDTGELFF.

This clonotype was counted many times. J is TRBJ2-1 and V is TRBV7-9; either TRBD1 or TRBD2 may supply D (5 bases each). This CDR3 is 14 amino acids long. The V gene's germline CDR1 is SEHNR and CDR2 FQNEAQ (reference sequence). V lost 5 bases and J 10 bases, leaving 18 bases between the germline ends. The CDR3 DNA is TGTGCCAGCAGCCACGACTCGGGGCACAGGGAGCAGTTCTTC. It specifies CASSHDSGHREQFF. Based on the CDR3 plus reference TRBV7-9 and TRBJ2-1, the full variable domain is DTGVSQNPRHKITKRGQNVTFRCDPISEHNRLYWYRQTLGQGPEFLTYFQNEAQLEKSRLLSDRFSAERPKGSFSTLEIQRTEQGDSAMYLCASSHDSGHREQFFGPGTRLTVL.

This clonotype was picked up many times. J is TRBJ2-3 and V is TRBV20-1; tentative D call: TRBD1 (6 bases). The germline V gene has CDR1 DFQATT and CDR2 SNEGSKA (reference sequence). Trimming shortened V by 1 base and J by 2 bases, and 10 bases separated the two germline ends. CDR3 size: 14 residues. This CDR3 is CSARAWDNTDTQYF. CDR3 sequence (DNA): TGCAGTGCTAGAGCCTGGGACAACACAGATACGCAGTATTTT.

Comments on this clonotype: A single base separates this from a much larger clone, so it may be a read error. The rearrangement links TRBV6-2 or TRBV6-3 to TRBJ1-4; D may be TRBD1 (5 bases). Germline CDR1 is MNHEY and CDR2 is SVGEGT. There are 11 residues in the CDR3. For the CDR3, the DNA is TGTGCCGCTACAGGAGGGGAAAAACTGGTTTTT. It yields the protein CAATGGEKLVF.

V gene TRBV25-1 combines with J gene TRBJ2-3, with TRBD2 matching 11 bases. Per the germline V gene, CDR1 is MGHDK and CDR2 is SYGVNS. This CDR3 spans 17 amino acids. Unmatched junction bases numbered 4, after V lost 2 bases and J lost 0 bases. The DNA of the CDR3 is TGTGCCAGCAGTGAAGGGACTAGCGGCTATAGCACAGATACGCAGTATTTT. Translating it yields CASSEGTSGYSTDTQYF.

This clonotype occurred many times. CDR3 DNA sequence: TGTGCCAGCAGTTTAGACAGCGATTCACCCCTCCACTTT. Protein sequence: CASSLDSDSPLHF. The chain is built from TRBV12-3 or TRBV12-4 and TRBJ1-6; D uncertain. V was shortened by 1 base and J by 8 bases, with 6 bases between the two germline ends. The CDR3 has 13 amino acids.

Comments on this clonotype: The final CDR3 position lacks the conserved phenylalanine or tryptophan, pointing to a likely read error. No DNA is shown, since the ends of the CDR3 on it are uncertain; the CDR3 is the one TCRdb lists. The rearrangement uses TRBV15 and TRBJ2-7. The CDR3 region is 14 residues in length, termini included. Germline V lookup: CDR1 LNHNV, CDR2 YYDKDF (reference sequence). The CDR3 here is CATSRGQIPYEQHL.

This clonotype was picked up a small number of times. At one boundary the junction diverges from the germline segment, which might be a read error. V and J are TRBV12-3 or TRBV12-4 and TRBJ2-1, with TRBD2 matching over 10 bases. This CDR3 has 14 amino acids. Written as DNA, the CDR3 is TGTGCCAGCAGTTTACTAGCGGGAGTACGCGAGCAGCTCTTC. Protein product: CASSLLAGVREQLF.

This clonotype occurred many times. This rearrangement joins TRBV5-1 to TRBJ2-7, with 10 bases identical to TRBD2. The trim removed 0 bases at V and 2 bases at J, leaving 2 bases unmatched. The germline CDR1 and CDR2 sequences are SGHRS and YFSETQ. This CDR3 has 15 amino acids. CDR3 sequence reads: CASSLAGTSAYEQYF. For the CDR3, the DNA is TGCGCCAGCAGCTTGGCCGGGACTAGCGCCTACGAGCAGTACTTC.

The table lists this clonotype with many counts. This chain links TRBV5-1 with TRBJ2-6; possible D gene TRBD1, 5 bases. The CDR3 has 15 amino acids. Germline V lookup: CDR1 SGHRS, CDR2 YFSETQ. Between the trimmed V and J ends, which lost 2 bases and 0 bases, there was a span of 6 bases. This chain's CDR3 is CASSLGVSGANVLTF. In DNA, the CDR3 is TGCGCCAGCAGCTTAGGGGTCTCTGGGGCCAACGTCCTGACTTTC.

Ten or more counts support this clonotype. The rearrangement joins TRBV4-1 to TRBJ2-7; D not certain. The CDR3 has 13 amino acids. Germline loops: CDR1 MGHRA, CDR2 YSYEKL. V shed 0 bases and J shed 3 bases, with 6 bases lying between them. The CDR3 nucleotides are TGCGCCAGCAGCCAAGAGAGGAGCTACGAGCAGTACTTC. This codes for CASSQERSYEQYF.

Only a few counts were recorded for this clonotype. The rearrangement links TRBV7-2 to TRBJ1-1; the D gene is possibly TRBD1 (5 bases). The CDR3 has 17 residues. Trimming removed 0 bases from V and 4 bases from J, with 18 bases in between. CDR1 is SGHTA, CDR2 FQGNSA, per germline. The CDR3 DNA reads as TGTGCCAGCAGCTTAGCGGAGGGGACTCCATCGGGCACTGAAGCTTTCTTT. Its protein is CASSLAEGTPSGTEAFF.

This clonotype came up many times. The chain combines TRBV18 with TRBJ2-2; D remains unclear. This CDR3 has 13 amino acids. The ends were cut back, 3 bases at V and 5 bases at J, with 7 bases in the middle. Germline V gene data show CDR1 as KGHSH and CDR2 as LQKENI. CDR3 residues: CASSPGFTGELFF. The CDR3, as DNA: TGTGCCAGCTCACCTGGATTTACCGGGGAGCTGTTTTTT.

J is TRBJ2-2 and V is TRBV30; possibly TRBD1 for D (5 bases). V lost 1 base and J lost 7, with 13 bases in between. The CDR3 is made up of 14 amino acids. Looked up from germline, CDR1 is GTSNPN and CDR2 is SVGIG (reference sequence). This CDR3 reads CAWSGAGWVGELFF. The CDR3 DNA is TGTGCCTGGAGTGGGGCAGGGTGGGTCGGGGAGCTGTTTTTT.